This T cell receptor beta chain was captured by sequencing in a study of CD4 T cells in relation to SARS-CoV-2 and coronaviruses. Across the whole study: ViraFEST: roughly 10-day antigen culture of PBMCs, then TCR beta CDR3 sequencing.

The germline gives CDR1 SEHNR, CDR2 FQNEAQ (reference sequence). The CDR3 is 14 amino acids. V was trimmed by 5 bases and J by 3 bases, leaving 13 bases between them. CD4+ T cells from unexposed donors were obtained before the COVID-19 pandemic (2011-2018). After about 10 days of culture, CD4+ T cells were isolated. Testing used SARS-CoV-2 S/N and four cold-coronavirus spikes on unexposed-donor CD4+ T cells, cells permitting. Each well had 1.5 million to 2.5 million PBMCs in roughly 5% human AB serum with IL-2. Fresh IL-2 medium replaced half the medium on days 3 and 7. With regard to this clone: Its specificity is unknown.

The method was immunoSEQ multiplex PCR; TCRdb's version includes in-frame clones alone and lacks a portion of them. This table has about 27,000 clones, around 78% appearing once. The clonotype comes from a human donor in good health. Source material: CD4+ T cells from PBMCs, cultured in vitro. The chain is built from TRBV7-9 and TRBJ1-2, with a tentative D call TRBD1 (5 bases). The CDR3 spells CASSRPPGDYGYTF. The CDR3 DNA follows: TGTGCCAGCAGCCGCCCACCGGGGGACTATGGCTACACCTTC. The full variable domain, completed using reference TRBV7-9 and TRBJ1-2, is DTGVSQNPRHKITKRGQNVTFRCDPISEHNRLYWYRQTLGQGPEFLTYFQNEAQLEKSRLLSDRFSAERPKGSFSTLEIQRTEQGDSAMYLCASSRPPGDYGYTFGSGTRLTVV.